What follows are 32 T cell receptor beta chains derived from one specimen sequenced in a study of shared clonotypes between healthy human individuals. Profiling relied on immunoSEQ multiplex PCR, and the TCRdb table lists in-frame clones only, not all of them. The table has about 92,000 clones, approximately 70% seen once. The material sequenced was memory CD8+ T cells sorted from blood. The subset is: CD45RO+ cells pooled with CCR7-negative TemRA cells. The receptor set was obtained from a man aged 30 to 39 in good health.

The chain links TRBV28 to TRBJ2-4; the D is unclear. V lost 3 bases and J 0 bases, leaving 12 bases between the germline ends. Germline V gives CDR1 MDHEN, CDR2 SYDVKM. The CDR3 loop spans 16 amino acids. The CDR3 region is CASSLVHAVAKNIQYF. The CDR3 region has the DNA TGTGCCAGCAGTTTGGTTCACGCGGTAGCCAAAAACATTCAGTACTTC.

This chain joins TRBV7-8 and TRBJ2-7; TRBD2 matches 13 bases. The CDR3 spans 18 residues. V dropped 4 bases and J dropped 3; count of bases not matched to a gene: 12. CDR1 is SGHVS, CDR2 FQNEAQ, per germline. This chain's CDR3 is CASSSGTGLAGDGYEQYF. CDR3 DNA sequence: TGTGCCAGCAGCTCGGGAACCGGACTAGCGGGAGATGGCTACGAGCAGTACTTC.

This clone was counted only a few times. This chain links TRBV27 with TRBJ2-7, with 13 bases that match TRBD2. The CDR3 loop spans 14 amino acids. J gave up 4 bases and V 4 bases, and 1 base lay outside the gene matches. Germline loops: CDR1 MNHEY, CDR2 SMNVEV (reference sequence). The CDR3 DNA reads TGTGCCAGCAGTTGGACTAGCGGGGGATACGAGCAGTACTTC. Its protein is CASSWTSGGYEQYF.

In this sample, this clone turned up once. This chain links TRBV11-2 with TRBJ2-1; 11 bases agree with TRBD2. V was clipped by 4 bases and J by 9 bases; unmatched bases: 11. Germline V gene data show CDR1 as SGHAT and CDR2 as FQNNGV. The CDR3 covers 16 residues. The CDR3 loop is CASSSLSGRGGLEQFF. Written as DNA, the CDR3 is TGTGCCAGCAGCTCCCTTAGCGGGAGGGGGGGACTTGAGCAGTTCTTC.

This clone is deemed medium-sized. The sample has other DNA sequences that encode this CDR3 too. The V and J genes are TRBV27 and TRBJ2-7; weak D call: TRBD2 (6 bases). The germline CDR1 and CDR2 sequences are MNHEY and SMNVEV (reference sequence). Trimming shortened V by 7 bases and J by 1 base, and 11 bases separated the two germline ends. The CDR3 length is 13 residues. Written as DNA, the CDR3 is TGTGCCAGCATGGGGGGAGCTTCCTACGAGCAGTACTTC. Amino acids: CASMGGASYEQYF.

This chain connects TRBV5-7 to TRBJ2-2; no firm D call. TRBV5-7 is an ORF; its function is uncertain. The CDR3 has 13 amino acids. V was cut by 4 bases and J by 6 bases, with 10 bases left in between. CDR3 coding DNA: TGTGCCAGCAGCCCCGAGCATTCCGGGGAGCTGTTTTTT. It is translated as CASSPEHSGELFF.

The CDR3 sequence is CASSLSIQGEGRRAQYF. CDR3 sequence (DNA): TGTGCCAGCAGCCTTTCCATACAGGGGGAGGGAAGGAGGGCCCAGTATTTT. The chain carries TRBV28 and TRBJ2-3; perhaps TRBD1 as D (8 bases). CDR1 is MDHEN, CDR2 SYDVKM, per germline. The ends were cut back, 6 bases at V and 12 bases at J, with 31 bases in the middle. The CDR3 is 17 amino acids.

V is TRBV19 and J is TRBJ1-2; no firm D call. CDR1 is LNHDA, CDR2 SQIVND, per germline (reference sequence). V lost 5 bases and J lost 7, with 14 bases in between. This CDR3 is 13 amino acids long. Written as DNA, the CDR3 is TGTGCCAGTAGTCAGCGACCTGGTGCTGGCTACACCTTC. Residues: CASSQRPGAGYTF.

This clone came up a few times. The chain uses TRBV18 and TRBJ1-1; D remains ambiguous. V lost 5 bases and J 1 base, leaving 11 bases between the germline ends. The CDR3 totals 14 residues. CDR1 and CDR2 (germline): KGHSH, LQKENI. DNA of the CDR3: TGTGCCAGCTCAATGTTCGGGTCGAACACTGAAGCTTTCTTT. It specifies CASSMFGSNTEAFF.

The chain combines TRBV29-1 with TRBJ2-1; perhaps TRBD1 as D (6 bases). The V gene lost 6 bases and the J gene lost 9 bases, with 24 bases spanning the gap. This CDR3 region has 15 residues. Germline CDR1 and CDR2: SQVTM and ANQGSEA. CDR3 nucleotide sequence: TGCAGCGTCGTACCGGGACACGAATCGTCCAGTGAGCAGTTCTTC. Residues: CSVVPGHESSSEQFF.

This chain connects TRBV6-5 to TRBJ1-5, with D possibly TRBD1 on 6 matching bases. This CDR3 is 15 amino acids long. Germline V CDR1 and CDR2: MNHEY, SVGAGI. The V gene lost 6 bases and the J gene lost 2 bases, with 14 bases spanning the gap. This chain's CDR3 is CASRNRAGGNQPQHF. The CDR3 DNA follows: TGTGCCAGCAGGAACCGGGCAGGGGGCAATCAGCCCCAGCATTTT.

The chain recombines TRBV6-6 with TRBJ2-2; the D call may be TRBD1 or TRBD2 (5 bases each). CDR3 length: 15 residues. The germline gives CDR1 MNHNY, CDR2 SVGAGI (reference sequence). The V end was cut by 0 bases, the J end by 6 bases, with 11 bases between. Here the CDR3 DNA reads TGTGCCAGCAGTTACTCGCGACGAGGGGCCGGGGAGCTGTTTTTT. This codes for CASSYSRRGAGELFF.

The chain couples TRBV7-7 to TRBJ1-1; D call uncertain. The CDR3 runs 14 residues. Per germline, CDR1 SSHAT and CDR2 FNYEAQ (reference sequence). The V end lost 5 bases, the J end lost 4 bases, and 14 bases lay between the germline ends. DNA of the CDR3: TGTGCCAGCAGCCCAAATGTGGGTGGCACTGAAGCTTTCTTT. The encoded protein is CASSPNVGGTEAFF.

CDR3 DNA sequence: TGTGCCAGCAGTTACTCTGCAGGGGGAGACACAGATACGCAGTATTTT. Amino acid sequence: CASSYSAGGDTDTQYF. The chain links TRBV6-6 to TRBJ2-3, with 7 nucleotides matching TRBD1. CDR1 and CDR2 (germline): MNHNY, SVGAGI (reference sequence). J was trimmed by 2 bases and V by 0 bases; bases with no gene match: 5. The CDR3 spans 16 residues.

This clone has at least ten counts. This chain joins TRBV29-1 and TRBJ2-3; D is undetermined. This CDR3 comprises 13 residues. Germline CDR1 reads SQVTM; CDR2 reads ANQGSEA. Between the trimmed V and J ends, which lost 7 bases and 6 bases, there was a span of 17 bases. Here the CDR3 DNA reads TGCAGCGCCCGCGCTCTACATTTGGATACGCAGTATTTT. It yields the protein CSARALHLDTQYF.

This chain uses TRBV19 with TRBJ2-1; 15 bases are a match to TRBD2. Germline CDR1 reads LNHDA; CDR2 reads SQIVND (reference sequence). V trimming: 6 bases; J trimming: 9 bases; junction bases outside the gene matches: 6. This CDR3 is built from 15 residues. In nucleotides, the CDR3 is TGTGCCAGTAGGTTAGGGACTAGCGGGAGGACTGAGCAGTTCTTC. It encodes CASRLGTSGRTEQFF.

V and J are TRBV6-1 and TRBJ2-7; 8 bases are shared with TRBD1. CDR3 size: 15 residues. With 6 bases clipped from V and 6 bases from J, the junction kept 13 bases outside the gene matches. Germline values: CDR1 MNHNS, CDR2 SASEGT. This CDR3 reads CASRAKPGQVIEQYF. The CDR3 DNA is TGTGCCAGCAGAGCCAAACCGGGACAGGTAATCGAGCAGTACTTC.

This clone was seen more than once but under ten times. The chain has TRBV29-1 and TRBJ2-3, with D perhaps matching TRBD1 or TRBD2 (5 bases each). Trimming left V 5 bases short and J 6 bases short, with 21 bases between. CDR1 is SQVTM and CDR2 is ANQGSEA in the germline V gene. The CDR3 spans 15 residues. The CDR3 DNA sequence: TGCAGCGTTTTAGGAGGATCCCGGGACGGGGATACGCAGTATTTT. Translating gives CSVLGGSRDGDTQYF.

The genes are TRBV9 and TRBJ2-2; D ambiguous. This CDR3 contains 13 residues. From germline, CDR1 is SGDLS and CDR2 YYNGEE. V was clipped by 4 bases and J by 4 bases, with 8 bases between them. The CDR3, as DNA: TGTGCCAGCAGCCTGCAAACCACCGGGGAGCTGTTTTTT. It encodes CASSLQTTGELFF. The whole variable domain, remainder taken from reference TRBV9 and TRBJ2-2, is DSGVTQTPKHLITATGQRVTLRCSPRSGDLSVYWYQQSLDQGLQFLIQYYNGEERAKGNILERFSAQQFPDLHSELNLSSLELGDSALYFCASSLQTTGELFFGEGSRLTVL.

The chain employs TRBV5-1 and TRBJ1-1; 8 bases align to TRBD1. The CDR3 is made up of 16 amino acids. After removal of 0 bases from V and 7 bases from J, the junction contained 11 bases not matched to a gene. The germline V gene has CDR1 SGHRS and CDR2 YFSETQ. In nucleotides, the CDR3 is TGCGCCAGCAGCTTGGCCTTGGGCAGGGGGCAAGGTGAAGCTTTCTTT. This encodes CASSLALGRGQGEAFF.

The genes are TRBV5-1 and TRBJ2-5; D not resolved. CDR3 length: 14 residues. Germline V gives CDR1 SGHRS, CDR2 YFSETQ. Trimming shortened V by 0 bases and J by 1 base, and 7 bases separated the two germline ends. CDR3 DNA sequence: TGCGCCAGCAGCTTGGTGATGTCCCAAGAGACCCAGTACTTC. Its translation is CASSLVMSQETQYF.

The genes are TRBV6-5 and TRBJ2-7; D is uncertain. The CDR3 has 13 residues. Trimming shortened V by 6 bases and J by 2 bases, and 11 bases separated the two germline ends. CDR1 MNHEY and CDR2 SVGAGI come from the germline V gene. CDR3 region: CASSPISTYEQYF. CDR3 DNA: TGTGCCAGCAGCCCAATCTCAACCTACGAGCAGTACTTC.

This clone was seen many times. The chain uses TRBV6-4 and TRBJ2-1; 8 bases agree with TRBD2. The V gene's germline CDR1 is MRHNA and CDR2 SNTAGT. V was pared by 2 bases and J by 2 bases, with 5 bases of the junction left unmatched. CDR3 length: 16 amino acids. In DNA, the CDR3 is TGTGCCAGCAGTGACGATATTAGCGGGGCCTACAATGAGCAGTTCTTC. It codes for CASSDDISGAYNEQFF.

This chain connects TRBV6-5 to TRBJ2-2, with D unresolved. The germline CDR1 and CDR2 sequences are MNHEY and SVGAGI. With 8 bases removed from V and 6 bases from J, the gap between germline ends came to 7 bases. CDR3 length equals 11 residues. CDR3 amino acids: CASGDAGELFF. CDR3 sequence (DNA): TGTGCCAGCGGTGATGCCGGGGAGCTGTTTTTT.

About this clone itself: A much larger clone lies one base from this, so it may be a read error. The chain has TRBV6-6 and TRBJ1-1; D is possibly TRBD1 (5 bases). Per the germline V gene, CDR1 is MNHNY and CDR2 is SVGAGI (reference sequence). The CDR3 runs to 12 residues. V was trimmed by 5 bases and J by 3 bases, leaving 7 bases between them. The CDR3 loop is CASSPGYTEAFF. The CDR3 nucleotides are TGTGCCAGCAGTCCAGGGTACACTGAAGCTTTCTTT.

The CDR3 DNA reads TGTGCCAGCAGCCTCCCATCGACAGCCAATCAGCCCCAGCATTTT. As protein: CASSLPSTANQPQHF. The rearrangement uses TRBV28 and TRBJ1-5, with D tentatively TRBD1 (5 bases). Trimming took off 6 bases at V and 3 bases at J, with 15 bases between the two ends. The germline V gene encodes CDR1 MDHEN and CDR2 SYDVKM. The CDR3 is made up of 15 amino acids.

This rearrangement joins TRBV10-3 to TRBJ2-5; 7 bases align to TRBD1. The CDR3 is 13 residues long. V was clipped by 8 bases and J by 5 bases; unmatched bases: 8. The germline CDR1 and CDR2 sequences are ENHRY and SYGVKD. CDR3 DNA: TGTGCCATCCGACAGGGTGAAGGGGAGACCCAGTACTTC. Its translation: CAIRQGEGETQYF.

A word on this clone: With only one base between it and a far larger clone, this is likely a read error. The chain recombines TRBV21-1 with TRBJ1-1. TRBV21-1 is assigned pseudogene status. CDR3 length: 13 amino acids. CDR3 amino acids: CASSPQRNTEAFF. CDR3 bases: TGTGCCAGCAGCCCCCAACGGAACACTGAAGCTTTCTTT.

The V gene is TRBV5-4, the J gene TRBJ2-7, with 9 bases matching TRBD2. Germline lookup yields CDR1 SGHNT and CDR2 YYREEE (reference sequence). Germline trimming cut 1 base from V and 5 bases from J; bases unmatched to any gene: 4. This CDR3 has 14 amino acids. The CDR3 region is CASSLPGLAHEQYF. CDR3 DNA sequence: TGTGCCAGCAGCTTGCCGGGACTAGCCCACGAGCAGTACTTC.

The chain joins TRBV6-4 to TRBJ2-1; D gene uncertain. CDR3 length equals 15 residues. Germline CDR1 reads MRHNA; CDR2 reads SNTAGT. V shed 3 bases and J shed 0 bases, with 9 bases lying between them. CDR3 loop: CASSDGGHSYNEQFF. Here the CDR3 DNA reads TGTGCCAGCAGTGATGGCGGTCACTCCTACAATGAGCAGTTCTTC.

About this clone: One base separates it from a far larger clone, so it is likely a read error. The CDR3 protein is CASSSTSGSSYEQYF. CDR3 coding DNA: TGTGCCAGCAGTTCTACTAGCGGGAGCTCCTACGAGCAGTACTTC. This chain uses TRBV27 with TRBJ2-7; TRBD2 matches at 11 bases. CDR3 length: 15 amino acids. J was trimmed by 0 bases and V by 4 bases; bases with no gene match: 2. Germline V gene sequence: CDR1 MNHEY, CDR2 SMNVEV (reference sequence).

V usage is TRBV7-8 and J usage is TRBJ2-6; D is unresolved. V lost 4 bases to trimming and J lost 4 bases, with 17 bases between them. The CDR3 spans 17 residues. Germline V gene lookup returns CDR1 SGHVS and CDR2 FQNEAQ. The CDR3 DNA reads as TGTGCCAGCAGCTCCTACTCATCAAGGGCGGGGGCCAACGTCCTGACTTTC. Protein: CASSSYSSRAGANVLTF.